The rows below give T cell receptor beta chains drawn from one sample of a study of technical replicates of blood from several donors. Sequenced by immunoSEQ multiplex PCR; TCRdb stores in-frame clones only, minus some. The table lists over 15,000 clones, approximately 90% of them singletons. The sample comprised PBMCs. These receptors originate from a human donor in good health. CDR3s include the opening cysteine and the closing phenylalanine or tryptophan. Each record gives: V gene, D gene, J gene, CDR3 protein. D genes are given only for firm matches.

>TRBV30|.|TRBJ2-1
CAWRDRDPGYTYNEQFF
>TRBV7-2|.|TRBJ2-7
CASSTEVGQYF
>TRBV6-1|TRBD1|TRBJ2-1
CASSPRDRFSNEQFF
>TRBV5-1|TRBD2|TRBJ2-1
CASSLTSGRRSEQFF
>TRBV6-1|.|TRBJ2-3
CASSEAGAYTDTQYF
>TRBV9|.|TRBJ1-4
CASSVNGGYEKLFF
>TRBV6-1|TRBD1|TRBJ1-5
CASSGQGQNQPQHF
>TRBV7-8|TRBD2|TRBJ2-1
CASSLARSSGSGEQFF
>TRBV6-1|.|TRBJ2-5
CASSQGGGETQYF
>TRBV5-3|.|TRBJ2-1
CARSLGPNEQFF
>TRBV29-1|.|TRBJ2-7
CSVTAETYEQYF
>TRBV6-1|.|TRBJ2-3
CACRGAYYTDTQYF
>TRBV28|.|TRBJ2-3
CASLSAGASTDTQYF
>TRBV5-8|TRBD1|TRBJ1-5
CASSFTKGGGGSNQPQHF
>TRBV7-2|TRBD1|TRBJ2-5
CASSLGTGQETQYF
>TRBV19|.|TRBJ1-1
CASSIFFGERNTEAFF
>TRBV11-2|.|TRBJ2-2
CASKRAGTGELFF
>TRBV6-4|TRBD2|TRBJ2-1
CASSDSWEGLNEQFF
>TRBV28|TRBD1|TRBJ1-5
CASSSNPHLRQGRWDQPQHF
>TRBV7-9|.|TRBJ2-7
CASSLGQDFSEQYF
>TRBV27|.|TRBJ2-2
CASSLSGANTGELFF
>TRBV5-4|TRBD2|TRBJ2-5
CASSLGLAGETQYF
>TRBV19|.|TRBJ2-7
CASSISGSSYEQYF
>TRBV11-3|.|TRBJ2-1
CASSTREVEQFF
>TRBV7-2|TRBD2|TRBJ2-5
CASSLGLVAGQETQYF
>TRBV11-2|TRBD2|TRBJ2-2
CASSQRTSGRFTGELFF
>TRBV5-1|TRBD1|TRBJ1-1
CASSPGQGSTEAFF
>TRBV2|TRBD2|TRBJ2-1
CAGATGGWNEQFF
>TRBV28|.|TRBJ2-3
CASSSPSVKTDTQYF
>TRBV6-5|TRBD1|TRBJ1-1
CASSRQGAGSTEAFF
>TRBV7-8|.|TRBJ2-7
CASSASISSRRLLRVGQYF
>TRBV27|TRBD2|TRBJ2-7
CASSSTGLAESYEQYF
>TRBV10-3|.|TRBJ2-3
CAISELGTGDTDTQYF
>TRBV6-1|.|TRBJ1-5
CASSVLGQGTGYSNQPQHF
>TRBV27|.|TRBJ2-7
CASSLSPFYEQYF
>TRBV9|.|TRBJ2-5
CASSVGGRETQYF
>TRBV2|.|TRBJ1-2
CASRAIRTFGREKYGYTF
>TRBV18|.|TRBJ2-7
CASSQERRTYEQYF